The rows below give T cell receptor beta chains drawn from one sample of a study of human T cells and chemical hapten exposure. Each CDR3 protein gets one entry after TCRdb re-called the RACE reads with MiXCR. The sample holds 300,000 to 400,000 distinct CDR3 sequences, around 5.5% seen once. The input for sequencing was whole blood, taken in connection with sensitization to the hapten diphenylcyclopropenone (DPC). These TCRs come from a woman in her fifties or sixties with alopecia areata. Some clones in this sample may be carry-over from other donors' samples. Both conserved end residues are part of each CDR3. Each record gives: clone size, V gene, J gene, D gene, CDR3 protein, CDR3 DNA. The D gene is left open where the match is weak. A clone size is listed for some rows: how often the clone was seen (once, few, many), or a class if it is expanded.

clone_size: few
v_call: TRBV5-1
j_call: TRBJ2-7
d_call: .
cdr3_aa: CASSLGSTGSEEQYF
cdr3_nt: TGCGCCAGCAGCTTGGGGTCTACAGGGTCGGAGGAGCAGTACTTC

clone_size: few
v_call: TRBV12-3/TRBV12-4
j_call: TRBJ2-1
d_call: TRBD2
cdr3_aa: CASSPSGRAREEQFF
cdr3_nt: TGTGCCAGCAGTCCTAGCGGGAGGGCTCGGGAAGAGCAGTTCTTC

clone_size: many
v_call: TRBV28
j_call: TRBJ2-2
d_call: .
cdr3_aa: CASSLIQENTGELFF
cdr3_nt: TGTGCCAGCAGTTTAATACAGGAGAACACCGGGGAGCTGTTTTTT

clone_size: .
v_call: TRBV2
j_call: TRBJ2-2
d_call: .
cdr3_aa: CASSVSRSTGELFF
cdr3_nt: TGTGCCAGCAGTGTTTCGCGGTCCACCGGGGAGCTGTTTTTT

clone_size: few
v_call: TRBV20-1
j_call: TRBJ2-1
d_call: TRBD2
cdr3_aa: CSARAVAGLKEQFF
cdr3_nt: TGCAGTGCTAGGGCGGTAGCGGGGCTCAAGGAGCAGTTCTTC

clone_size: .
v_call: TRBV4-3
j_call: TRBJ1-2
d_call: .
cdr3_aa: CASSSGQRGGYTF
cdr3_nt: TGCGCCAGCAGCTCAGGACAGAGAGGGGGCTACACCTTC

clone_size: .
v_call: TRBV2
j_call: TRBJ1-1
d_call: .
cdr3_aa: CASNQGDTEAFF
cdr3_nt: TGTGCCAGCAACCAGGGCGACACTGAAGCTTTCTTT

clone_size: few
v_call: TRBV6-2/TRBV6-3
j_call: TRBJ2-5
d_call: .
cdr3_aa: CASSEDSPVRTQYF
cdr3_nt: TGTGCCAGCAGCGAAGACAGTCCTGTACGGACCCAGTACTTC

clone_size: many
v_call: TRBV7-2
j_call: TRBJ2-3
d_call: .
cdr3_aa: CASSSRKKTLTDTQYF
cdr3_nt: TGTGCCAGCAGCTCTCGCAAGAAAACCCTCACAGATACGCAGTATTTT

clone_size: few
v_call: TRBV6-1
j_call: TRBJ1-4
d_call: .
cdr3_aa: CASSPAPPDLVRHNEKLFF
cdr3_nt: TGTGCCAGCAGTCCGGCCCCTCCCGATCTGGTCAGGCATAATGAAAAACTGTTTTTT

clone_size: many
v_call: TRBV3-1
j_call: TRBJ2-1
d_call: .
cdr3_aa: CASSPPRRGENYNEQFF
cdr3_nt: TGTGCCAGCAGCCCCCCCCGGAGGGGGGAAAACTACAATGAGCAGTTCTTC

clone_size: once
v_call: TRBV5-1
j_call: TRBJ1-6
d_call: .
cdr3_aa: CASSRTEEASPLHF
cdr3_nt: TGCGCCAGCAGCCGGACGGAGGAGGCTTCACCCCTCCACTTT

clone_size: .
v_call: TRBV20-1
j_call: TRBJ2-2
d_call: .
cdr3_aa: CSAREDRNTGELFF
cdr3_nt: TGCAGTGCTAGAGAGGACAGAAACACCGGGGAGCTGTTTTTT

clone_size: many
v_call: TRBV20-1
j_call: TRBJ2-7
d_call: TRBD1
cdr3_aa: CSAPGTGVNEQYF
cdr3_nt: TGCAGTGCCCCCGGGACAGGGGTAAACGAGCAGTACTTC

clone_size: many
v_call: TRBV20-1
j_call: TRBJ1-6
d_call: TRBD1
cdr3_aa: CSAREGRGNSPLHF
cdr3_nt: TGCAGTGCTAGAGAGGGCAGGGGGAATTCACCCCTCCACTTT

clone_size: .
v_call: TRBV29-1
j_call: TRBJ2-7
d_call: .
cdr3_aa: CSVLSGEQYF
cdr3_nt: TGCAGCGTCCTCAGCGGGGAGCAGTACTTC

clone_size: .
v_call: TRBV27
j_call: TRBJ2-6
d_call: .
cdr3_aa: CASRAWSSGANVLTF
cdr3_nt: TGTGCCAGCAGAGCATGGTCCTCTGGGGCCAACGTCCTGACTTTC

clone_size: few
v_call: TRBV12-3/TRBV12-4
j_call: TRBJ1-2
d_call: .
cdr3_aa: CASSPPKFYGYTF
cdr3_nt: TGTGCCAGCAGTCCCCCTAAATTCTATGGCTACACCTTC